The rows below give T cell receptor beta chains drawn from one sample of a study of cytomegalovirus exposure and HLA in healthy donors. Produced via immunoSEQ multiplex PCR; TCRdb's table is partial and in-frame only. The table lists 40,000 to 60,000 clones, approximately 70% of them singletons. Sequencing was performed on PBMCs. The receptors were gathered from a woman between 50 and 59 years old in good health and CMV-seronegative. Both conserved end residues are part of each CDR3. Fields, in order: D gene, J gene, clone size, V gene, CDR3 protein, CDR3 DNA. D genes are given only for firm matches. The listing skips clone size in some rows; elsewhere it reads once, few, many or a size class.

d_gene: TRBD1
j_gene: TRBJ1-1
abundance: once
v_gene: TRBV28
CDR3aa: CASSAPDRVSAEAFF
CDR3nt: TGTGCCAGCAGTGCCCCGGACAGGGTATCGGCTGAAGCTTTCTTT

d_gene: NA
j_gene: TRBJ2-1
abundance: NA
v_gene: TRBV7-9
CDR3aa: CASSVGLFNEQFF
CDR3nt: TGTGCCAGCAGCGTCGGACTTTTCAATGAGCAGTTCTTC

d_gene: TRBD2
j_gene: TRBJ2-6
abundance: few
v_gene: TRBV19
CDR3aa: CASTPTSGESPGANVLTF
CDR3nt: TGTGCCAGTACCCCGACTAGCGGGGAATCCCCTGGGGCCAACGTCCTGACTTTC

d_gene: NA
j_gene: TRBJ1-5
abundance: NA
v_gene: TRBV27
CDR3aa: CASSLIPPGAYNQPQHF
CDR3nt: TGTGCCAGCAGTTTAATCCCCCCAGGGGCATACAATCAGCCCCAGCATTTT

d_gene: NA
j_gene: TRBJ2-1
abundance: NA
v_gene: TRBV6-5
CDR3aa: CASMRAVSYNEQFF
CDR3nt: TGTGCCAGCATGAGGGCAGTCTCCTACAATGAGCAGTTCTTC

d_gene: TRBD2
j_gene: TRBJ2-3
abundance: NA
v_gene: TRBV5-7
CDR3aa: CASSRLAGGDTQYF
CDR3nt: TGTGCCAGCAGCCGACTAGCCGGGGGAGATACGCAGTATTTT

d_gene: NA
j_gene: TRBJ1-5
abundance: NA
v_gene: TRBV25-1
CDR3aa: CASSAPFPHQPQHF
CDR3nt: TGTGCCAGCAGTGCCCCCTTCCCCCATCAGCCCCAGCATTTT

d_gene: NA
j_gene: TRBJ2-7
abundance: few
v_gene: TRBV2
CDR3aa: CASRSDSFSYEQYF
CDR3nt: TGTGCCAGCAGATCCGACAGTTTCTCCTACGAGCAGTACTTC

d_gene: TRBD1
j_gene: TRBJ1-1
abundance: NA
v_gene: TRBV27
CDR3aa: CATGTGNTEAFF
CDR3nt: TGTGCCACGGGGACAGGGAACACTGAAGCTTTCTTT

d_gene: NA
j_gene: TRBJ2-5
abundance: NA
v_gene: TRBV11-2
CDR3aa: CASSFSGEETQYF
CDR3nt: TGTGCCAGCAGCTTCTCGGGGGAGGAGACCCAGTACTTC

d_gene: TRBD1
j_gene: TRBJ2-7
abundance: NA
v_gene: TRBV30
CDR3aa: CAWSVGPDRGTYEQYF
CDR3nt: TGTGCCTGGAGTGTAGGGCCGGACAGGGGAACCTACGAGCAGTACTTC

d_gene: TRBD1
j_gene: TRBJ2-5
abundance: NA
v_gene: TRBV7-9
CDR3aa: CAHEGQGHQETQYF
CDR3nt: TGTGCCCACGAGGGACAGGGACACCAAGAGACCCAGTACTTC

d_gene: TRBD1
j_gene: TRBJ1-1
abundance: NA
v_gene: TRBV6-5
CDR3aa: CASSYSRTGAATEAFF
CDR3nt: TGTGCCAGCAGTTACTCGAGGACAGGGGCAGCCACTGAAGCTTTCTTT

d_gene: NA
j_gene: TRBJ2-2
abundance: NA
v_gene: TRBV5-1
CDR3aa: CASSLDTGIGELFF
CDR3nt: TGCGCCAGCAGCTTGGATACGGGAATCGGGGAGCTGTTTTTT

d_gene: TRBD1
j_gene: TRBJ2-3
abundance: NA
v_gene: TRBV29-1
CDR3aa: CSVVQGGTDTQYF
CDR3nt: TGCAGCGTTGTTCAGGGGGGCACAGATACGCAGTATTTT

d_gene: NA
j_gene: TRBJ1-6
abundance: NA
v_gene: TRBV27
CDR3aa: CASSLRQFSPLHF
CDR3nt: TGTGCCAGCAGTCTACGACAGTTTTCACCCCTCCACTTT

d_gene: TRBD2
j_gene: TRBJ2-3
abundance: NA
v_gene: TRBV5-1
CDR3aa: CASSRRAGDSDTQYF
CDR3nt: TGCGCCAGCAGCCGTCGAGCGGGGGACTCAGATACGCAGTATTTT

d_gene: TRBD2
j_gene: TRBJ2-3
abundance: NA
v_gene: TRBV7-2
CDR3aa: CASSRTSGVPDTQYF
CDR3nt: TGTGCCAGCAGCCGGACTAGCGGGGTTCCAGATACGCAGTATTTT

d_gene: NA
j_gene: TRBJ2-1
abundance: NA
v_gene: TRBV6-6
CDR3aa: CASSATGRLSRNEQFF
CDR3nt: TGTGCCAGCAGTGCGACAGGGAGGCTTTCACGCAATGAGCAGTTCTTC

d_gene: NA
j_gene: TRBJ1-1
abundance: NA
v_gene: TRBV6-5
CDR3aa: CASRMTENTEAFF
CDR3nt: TGTGCCAGCAGGATGACAGAGAACACTGAAGCTTTCTTT

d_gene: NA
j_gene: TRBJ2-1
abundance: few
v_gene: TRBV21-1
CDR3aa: CASSKDEGTGRYNEQFF
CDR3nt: TGTGCCAGCAGCAAAGACGAGGGGACAGGGAGATACAATGAGCAGTTCTTC

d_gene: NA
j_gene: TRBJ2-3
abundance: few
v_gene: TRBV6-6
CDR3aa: CASEGGSTDTQYF
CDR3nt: TGTGCCAGCGAGGGGGGGAGCACAGATACGCAGTATTTT

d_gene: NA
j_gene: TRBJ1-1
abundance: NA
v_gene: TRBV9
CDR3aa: CASSVEALGGTEAFF
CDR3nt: TGTGCCAGCAGCGTTGAGGCCCTGGGGGGCACTGAAGCTTTCTTT

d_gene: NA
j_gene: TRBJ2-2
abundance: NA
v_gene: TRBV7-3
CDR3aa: CASSLQIPGELFF
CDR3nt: TGTGCCAGCAGCCTCCAGATTCCGGGGGAGCTGTTTTTT

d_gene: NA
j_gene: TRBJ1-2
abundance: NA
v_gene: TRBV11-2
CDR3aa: CASSLRGHYGYTF
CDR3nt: TGTGCCAGCAGCTTAAGGGGCCACTATGGCTACACCTTC

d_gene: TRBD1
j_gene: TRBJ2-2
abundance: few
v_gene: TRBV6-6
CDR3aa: CATRQGWNTGELFF
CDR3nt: TGTGCCACCCGACAGGGGTGGAACACCGGGGAGCTGTTTTTT

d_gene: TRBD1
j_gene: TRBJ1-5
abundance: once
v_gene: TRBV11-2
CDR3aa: CASSLGDRGLDQPQHF
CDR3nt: TGTGCCAGCAGCTTAGGGGACAGGGGGCTTGATCAGCCCCAGCATTTT

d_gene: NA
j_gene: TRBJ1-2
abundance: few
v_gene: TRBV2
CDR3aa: CASSPQWGGNYGYTF
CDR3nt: TGTGCCAGCAGTCCTCAGTGGGGAGGTAACTATGGCTACACCTTC

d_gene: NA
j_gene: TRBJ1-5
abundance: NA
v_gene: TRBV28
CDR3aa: CASSSPTMVGEPQHF
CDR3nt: TGTGCCAGCAGTTCCCCTACGATGGTCGGGGAGCCCCAGCATTTT

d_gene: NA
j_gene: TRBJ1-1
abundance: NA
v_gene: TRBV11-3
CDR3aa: CASSPKQGTEAFF
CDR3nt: TGTGCCAGCAGCCCCAAGCAGGGGACTGAAGCTTTCTTT

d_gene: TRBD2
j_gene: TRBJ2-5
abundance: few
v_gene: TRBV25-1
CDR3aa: CASSVGTSGTWETQYF
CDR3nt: TGTGCCAGCAGCGTCGGGACTAGCGGGACATGGGAGACCCAGTACTTC

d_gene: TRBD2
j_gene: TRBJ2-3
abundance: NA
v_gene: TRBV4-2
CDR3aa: CASSQGSGGAGDTQYF
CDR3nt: TGTGCCAGCAGCCAGGGTAGCGGGGGGGCAGGAGATACGCAGTATTTT

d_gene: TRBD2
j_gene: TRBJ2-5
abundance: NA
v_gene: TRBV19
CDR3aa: CASSGIAGKETQYF
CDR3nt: TGTGCCAGTAGTGGTATAGCGGGCAAAGAGACCCAGTACTTC

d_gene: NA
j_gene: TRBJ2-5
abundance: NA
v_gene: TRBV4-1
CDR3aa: CASSQDTGRETQYF
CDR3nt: TGCGCCAGCAGCCAAGATACGGGTAGGGAGACCCAGTACTTC

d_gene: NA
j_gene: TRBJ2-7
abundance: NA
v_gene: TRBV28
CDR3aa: CASSLSGHWYEQYF
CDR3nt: TGTGCCAGCAGTTTATCTGGGCATTGGTACGAGCAGTACTTC

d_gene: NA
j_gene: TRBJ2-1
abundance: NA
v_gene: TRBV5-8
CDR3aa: CASSFIHEQFF
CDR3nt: TGTGCCAGCAGCTTCATTCATGAGCAGTTCTTC

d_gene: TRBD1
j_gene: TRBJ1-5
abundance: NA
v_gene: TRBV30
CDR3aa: CAWSQGAQQPQHF
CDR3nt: TGTGCCTGGAGCCAGGGGGCCCAGCAGCCCCAGCATTTT

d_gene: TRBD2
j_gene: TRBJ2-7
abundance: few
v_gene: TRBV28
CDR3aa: CASTGKDSGGKQYF
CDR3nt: TGTGCCAGCACCGGAAAGGACAGCGGGGGAAAGCAGTACTTC

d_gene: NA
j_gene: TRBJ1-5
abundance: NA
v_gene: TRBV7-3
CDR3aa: CASNGGDTGEELQPQHF
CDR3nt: TGTGCCAGCAATGGGGGGGACACGGGGGAAGAATTGCAGCCCCAGCATTTT

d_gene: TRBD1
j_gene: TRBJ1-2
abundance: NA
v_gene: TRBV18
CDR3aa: CASSPGTGGAGYTF
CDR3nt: TGTGCCAGCTCACCTGGGACAGGAGGAGCTGGCTACACCTTC

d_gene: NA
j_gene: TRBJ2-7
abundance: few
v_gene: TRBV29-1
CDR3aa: CSVETDNSYEQYF
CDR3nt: TGCAGCGTTGAAACGGACAACTCCTACGAGCAGTACTTC

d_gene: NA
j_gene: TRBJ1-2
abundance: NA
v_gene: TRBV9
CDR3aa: CASSVGGLGYGYTF
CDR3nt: TGTGCCAGCAGCGTAGGAGGGTTGGGCTATGGCTACACCTTC

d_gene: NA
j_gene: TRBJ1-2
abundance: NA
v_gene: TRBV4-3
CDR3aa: CASSQVIALQANDNYGYTF
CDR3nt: TGCGCCAGCAGCCAAGTAATCGCTTTACAGGCAAACGATAACTATGGCTACACCTTC

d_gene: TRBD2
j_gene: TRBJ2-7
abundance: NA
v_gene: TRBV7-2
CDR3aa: CASSSGLATYEQYF
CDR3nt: TGTGCCAGCAGCTCGGGACTAGCCACCTACGAGCAGTACTTC

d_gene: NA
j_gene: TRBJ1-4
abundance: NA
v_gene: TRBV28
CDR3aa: CASKRWAGRDTHEKLFF
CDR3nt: TGTGCCAGCAAAAGGTGGGCAGGCCGGGACACCCATGAAAAACTGTTTTTT

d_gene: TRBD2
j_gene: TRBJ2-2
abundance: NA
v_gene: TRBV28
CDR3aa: CASRSGGLTGELFF
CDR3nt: TGTGCCAGCAGAAGCGGGGGACTCACCGGGGAGCTGTTTTTT

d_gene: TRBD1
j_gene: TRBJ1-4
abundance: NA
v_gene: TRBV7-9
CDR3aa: CASSSGTGPPGEKLFF
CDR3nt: TGTGCCAGCAGCTCTGGGACAGGTCCCCCGGGGGAAAAACTGTTTTTT

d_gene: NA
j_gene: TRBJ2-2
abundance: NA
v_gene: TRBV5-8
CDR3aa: CASSYSVQRTGELFF
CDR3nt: TGTGCCAGCAGCTACTCGGTCCAGAGGACCGGGGAGCTGTTTTTT

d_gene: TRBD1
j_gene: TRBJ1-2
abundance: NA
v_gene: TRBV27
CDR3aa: CASSATGRGYTF
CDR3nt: TGTGCCAGCAGCGCGACAGGGCGAGGCTACACCTTC

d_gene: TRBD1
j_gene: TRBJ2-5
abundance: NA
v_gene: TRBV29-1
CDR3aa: CSAGQGMGRRQYF
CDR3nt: TGCAGCGCAGGACAGGGTATGGGGAGAAGGCAGTACTTC

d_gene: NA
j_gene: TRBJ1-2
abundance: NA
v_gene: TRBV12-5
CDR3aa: CASGFERYGYTF
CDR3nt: TGTGCTAGTGGTTTTGAGAGGTATGGCTACACCTTC